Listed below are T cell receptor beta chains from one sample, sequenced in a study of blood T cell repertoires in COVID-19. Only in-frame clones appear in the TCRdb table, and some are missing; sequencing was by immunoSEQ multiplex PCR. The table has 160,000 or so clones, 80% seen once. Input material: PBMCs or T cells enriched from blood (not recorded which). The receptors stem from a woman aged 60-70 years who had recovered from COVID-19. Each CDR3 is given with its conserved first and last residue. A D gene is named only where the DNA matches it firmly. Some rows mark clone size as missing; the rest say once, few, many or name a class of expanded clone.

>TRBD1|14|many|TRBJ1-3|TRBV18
TGTGCCAGCTCACGGACAGGGGGTCTGAACACCATATATTTT
CASSRTGGLNTIYF
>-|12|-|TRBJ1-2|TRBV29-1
TGCAGCGTTGTACTCGATAACTATGGCTACACCTTC
CSVVLDNYGYTF
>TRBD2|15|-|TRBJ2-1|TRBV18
TGTGCCAGCTCACGACTAGCGGGGGGGCGCGATGAGCAGTTCTTC
CASSRLAGGRDEQFF
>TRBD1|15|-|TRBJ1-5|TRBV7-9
TGTGCCAGCAGCGAACATGGACAGGGTTGGCAGCCCCAGCATTTT
CASSEHGQGWQPQHF
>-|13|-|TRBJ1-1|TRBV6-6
TGTGCCAGCAGCCCCCTAGAGTACGCTGAAGCTTTCTTT
CASSPLEYAEAFF
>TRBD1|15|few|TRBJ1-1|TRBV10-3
TGTGCCATCAGTGAACTGGGACAGGGGATCACTGAAGCTTTCTTT
CAISELGQGITEAFF
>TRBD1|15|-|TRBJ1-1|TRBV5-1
TGCGCCAGCAGCCAGGGACAGGGAGAGGTCGCTGAAGCTTTCTTT
CASSQGQGEVAEAFF
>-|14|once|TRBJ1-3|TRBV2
TGTGCCAGCAGTGAGTGGACTGGCCGAAACACCATATATTTT
CASSEWTGRNTIYF
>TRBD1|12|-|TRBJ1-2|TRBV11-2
TGTGCCAGCAGCCAGACAGGGGCGGGCTACACCTTC
CASSQTGAGYTF
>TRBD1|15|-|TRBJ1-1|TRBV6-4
TGTGCCAGCAGTGACTCCGGGCAGGGGGTCACTGAAGCTTTCTTT
CASSDSGQGVTEAFF
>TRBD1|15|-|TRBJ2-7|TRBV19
TGTGCCAGTAGTATAGTGGGGACAGGGCCCTACGAGCAGTACTTC
CASSIVGTGPYEQYF
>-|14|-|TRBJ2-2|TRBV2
TGTGCCAGCACCCGCCAGGGGAACACCGGGGAGCTGTTTTTT
CASTRQGNTGELFF
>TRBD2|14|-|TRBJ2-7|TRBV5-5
TGTGCCAGCAGCCTGACGACTAGCGTGAGCGAGCAGTACTTC
CASSLTTSVSEQYF